This TCR beta chain comes out of a study of blood T cell repertoires in COVID-19 (dated by TCRdb to 2020 to 2022). In terms of the full investigation: The collaborator samples originated in the United States, Italy and Spain and spanned the acute and convalescent phases of COVID-19. The prospective study material was composed of cDNA or gDNA derived from T cells, B-cell-depleted T cells, or PBMCs. Subjects who had been exposed to COVID-19, were actively infected with it, or had recovered from it provided the deeply sampled blood TCRbeta repertoires that made up the dataset. The repertoires were released in a freely available public database intended as a resource for research on the immune response to SARS-CoV-2. The samples were drawn from the first 160 participants of the ongoing ImmuneRACE study and from about 1,200 subjects provided by 6 global collaborators. A de-identified subject ID, COVID-19 status, age in years and sex were almost always included in the sample metadata. HLA class I and class II types, where available, came from metadata supplied by the sample provider rather than from assay-based typing. Study-level results and caveats: The amount of clinical and demographic metadata varied by source and participant and was provided uncurated.

This clone showed up just once. Its antigen is currently not known. The record has no base qualities; no much larger clone is one base away. The immunoSEQ Assay, a bias-controlled multiplex PCR, was used to amplify TCRbeta CDR3 regions from genomic DNA. The paper's data handling went like this. The number of nucleated cells in each sample was estimated by amplification of reference gene primers within the assay. To quantify the absolute abundance of each unique TCRbeta CDR3 rearrangement, sequence reads were collapsed and filtered. Productive Simpson clonality was computed per sample as the square root of Simpson's diversity index over productive rearrangements. TCRdb obtained this table from immuneACCESS and retained in-frame rearrangements with V and J assigned. These tables miss some clones; where compared with another copy, unresolved V genes account for less than half of the shortfall, and the remainder is unexplained. Clone size and V and J calls were adopted from that table, with D and trimming inferred from the DNA. The sample table records about 210,000 clones; 92% of these occur just once. The ten largest clones add up to more than 0.95% of the sample.

The germline V gene (reference sequence) provides CDR1 LNHDA and CDR2 SQIVND. The V end loses 0 bases and the J end loses 0 bases, and a stretch of 5 bases separates them. Taken from cysteine to phenylalanine, the CDR3 has 14 residues. Of the read, only the CDR3 DNA is kept; its 42 bases are in frame from base 1. Collaborating institutions collected whole blood in K2EDTA tubes following their own protocols. For TCRbeta analysis, collaborators shipped samples as frozen whole blood, isolated PBMCs, or DNA extracted from either of those sample types. Material: peripheral blood. The chain joins TRBV19 to TRBJ1-2, with the D segment identity uncertain. The origin of this receptor is a man aged 25-40 years with acute or convalescent COVID-19. The sequenced DNA is TGTGCCAGTAGTATAGATCCAGCTAACTATGGCTACACCTTC. Its translation reads: CASSIDPANYGYTF.